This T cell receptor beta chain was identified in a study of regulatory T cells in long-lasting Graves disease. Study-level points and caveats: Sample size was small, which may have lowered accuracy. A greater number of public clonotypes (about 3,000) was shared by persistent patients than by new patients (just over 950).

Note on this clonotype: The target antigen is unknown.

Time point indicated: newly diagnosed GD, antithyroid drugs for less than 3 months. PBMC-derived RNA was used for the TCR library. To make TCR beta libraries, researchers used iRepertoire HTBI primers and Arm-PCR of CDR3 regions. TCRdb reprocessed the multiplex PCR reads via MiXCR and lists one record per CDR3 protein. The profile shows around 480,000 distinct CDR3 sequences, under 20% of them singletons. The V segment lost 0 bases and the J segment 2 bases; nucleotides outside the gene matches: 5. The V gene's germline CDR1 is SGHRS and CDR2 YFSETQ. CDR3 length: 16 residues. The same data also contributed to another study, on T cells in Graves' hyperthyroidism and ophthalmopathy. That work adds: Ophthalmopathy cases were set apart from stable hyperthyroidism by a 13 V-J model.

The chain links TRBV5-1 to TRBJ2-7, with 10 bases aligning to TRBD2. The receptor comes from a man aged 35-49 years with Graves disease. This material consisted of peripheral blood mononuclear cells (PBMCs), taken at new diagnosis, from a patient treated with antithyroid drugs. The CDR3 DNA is TGCGCCAGCAGCTTGGAGGCTAGCGGGAGTACCTACGAGCAGTACTTC. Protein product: CASSLEASGSTYEQYF. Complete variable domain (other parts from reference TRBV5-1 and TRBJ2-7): KAGVTQTPRYLIKTRGQQVTLSCSPISGHRSVSWYQQTPGQGLQFLFEYFSETQRNKGNFPGRFSGRQFSNSRSEMNVSTLELGDSALYLCASSLEASGSTYEQYFGPGTRLTVT.